This TCR beta chain was observed in a study of PD-1 blockade in classical Hodgkin lymphoma. Background on the study: Patients in the cohort were put on intravenous nivolumab, 3 mg/kg every 2 weeks. The study, taken as a whole, reports: While CD8+ TCR diversity did not rise significantly by C4D1, CD4+ TCR diversity did.

Of note for this clone: Its target is unknown.

All patients experienced relapse after autologous stem cell transplantation, and brentuximab vedotin exposure was variable. Magnetic negative selection of thawed PBMCs yielded the CD8+ T cells. Using immunoSEQ multiplex PCR, the repertoire was profiled, and TCRdb retains in-frame clones only, with some absent. The sample lists roughly 5,600 clones, 82% occurring once. The sequences come from CD8+ T cells from blood, collected at baseline. This sequence was found in a human donor with classical Hodgkin lymphoma.

The CDR3 is CSVEWAGLEQTQYF. CDR3 nucleotides: TGCAGCGTTGAATGGGCAGGGCTAGAACAGACCCAGTACTTC. J is TRBJ2-5 and V is TRBV29-1, with D perhaps TRBD1 (5 bases). Trimming cost V 2 bases and J 6 bases, with 16 bases left between them. The germline gives CDR1 SQVTM, CDR2 ANQGSEA. The CDR3 covers 14 residues.